This record looks at one TCR beta chain sequence and its context. Its antigen is as yet unknown. This sample is drawn from a study of beta chain features in type 1 diabetes. Regarding the study as a whole: Shortening that was moderate but significant affected the TCRB CDR3s of Type 1 diabetes patients in all four CD4+ subsets.

Staining for CD45RO/CCR7/CD25/CD127/CD95/CD27 allowed sorting of CD4+ naive, central memory, regulatory and stem cell-like memory cells. V shed 6 bases and J shed 0 bases, with 7 bases lying between them. Germline V gene sequence: CDR1 SEHNR, CDR2 FQNEAQ (reference sequence). The CDR3 runs 13 residues. Every isolated RNA sample was fully reverse transcribed, so sequencing captured expressed TCRB transcripts. Profiled with immunoSEQ multiplex PCR; TCRdb holds only in-frame clones, not every one. The table records about 270,000 clones, around an eighth of them present only once. The clonotype originates from a man between 25 and 39 years old with type 1 diabetes. The rearrangement joins TRBV7-9 to TRBJ2-3, with D unresolved. The sequenced sample consisted of naive CD4+ T cells from blood. The CDR3 DNA reads TGTGCCAGCAGATCCACTAGCACAGATACGCAGTATTTT. Translating it yields CASRSTSTDTQYF. The full variable domain, with the rest looked up from reference TRBV7-9 and TRBJ2-3, is DTGVSQNPRHKITKRGQNVTFRCDPISEHNRLYWYRQTLGQGPEFLTYFQNEAQLEKSRLLSDRFSAERPKGSFSTLEIQRTEQGDSAMYLCASRSTSTDTQYFGPGTRLTVL.